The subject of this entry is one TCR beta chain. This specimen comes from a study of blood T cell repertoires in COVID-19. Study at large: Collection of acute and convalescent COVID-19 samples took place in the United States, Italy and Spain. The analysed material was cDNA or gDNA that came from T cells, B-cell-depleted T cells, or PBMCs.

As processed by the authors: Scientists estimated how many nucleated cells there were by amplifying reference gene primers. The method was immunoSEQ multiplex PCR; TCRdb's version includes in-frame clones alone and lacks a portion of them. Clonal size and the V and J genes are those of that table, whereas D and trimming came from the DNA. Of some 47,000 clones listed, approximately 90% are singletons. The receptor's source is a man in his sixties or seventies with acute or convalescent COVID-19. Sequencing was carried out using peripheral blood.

The CDR3 DNA is TGTGCCAGCAGCTTGGCCACAAGATATAGCAATCAGCCCCAGCATTTT. Translating gives CASSLATRYSNQPQHF. The rearrangement links TRBV5-8 to TRBJ1-5; D is uncertain. This CDR3 region has 16 residues. Per the germline V gene, CDR1 is SGHTS and CDR2 is YDEGEE. Trimming took 0 bases from V and 0 from J, leaving 10 bases between them.